The 24 T cell receptor beta chains presented below share a single source sample, sequenced in a study of cytomegalovirus exposure and HLA in healthy donors. The PCR had 60 Vbeta and 13 Jbeta primers. Repertoires were generated with immunoSEQ multiplex PCR, while TCRdb's copy carries only in-frame clones and drops some. Counted here are under 150,000 clones, approximately 84% occurring once; the ten biggest clones make up roughly 2.5%. Sequences were obtained from PBMCs. These receptors were collected from a boy between 2 and 10 years old in good health and CMV-seronegative.

J is TRBJ1-3 and V is TRBV6-5, with D possibly matching TRBD1 (6 bases). The CDR3 contains 14 residues. CDR1 is MNHEY and CDR2 is SVGAGI in the germline V gene. The germline V and J ends were trimmed by 4 bases and 4 bases, with 11 bases remaining between them. The CDR3 loop reads CASSLTGSGNTIYF. The CDR3 bases are TGTGCCAGCAGTTTAACAGGGTCCGGAAACACCATATATTTT.

This rearrangement joins TRBV5-4 to TRBJ1-3, with unresolved D. Germline lookup yields CDR1 SGHNT and CDR2 YYREEE (reference sequence). The V end lost 0 bases, the J end lost 1 base, and 8 bases lay between the germline ends. The length of the CDR3 is 15 residues. The CDR3 reads CASSLDRGSGNTIYF. CDR3 DNA sequence: TGTGCCAGCAGCTTGGACAGAGGGTCTGGAAACACCATATATTTT.

The V and J genes are TRBV11-2 and TRBJ1-2; TRBD1 matches at 7 bases. CDR3 size: 14 residues. Looked up from germline, CDR1 is SGHAT and CDR2 is FQNNGV. V was pared by 5 bases and J by 0 bases, with 3 bases of the junction left unmatched. CDR3 sequence: CASSGTASNYGYTF. CDR3 sequence (DNA): TGTGCCAGCAGCGGGACAGCCTCTAACTATGGCTACACCTTC.

The chain links TRBV6-6 to TRBJ1-2; 10 bases line up with TRBD1. Germline V gene data show CDR1 as MNHNY and CDR2 as SVGAGI (reference sequence). J was trimmed by 4 bases and V by 6 bases; bases with no gene match: 5. The CDR3 runs to 14 residues. The CDR3 region has the DNA TGTGCCAGCAGGAGACAGGGGGCTTCCTATGGCTACACCTTC. This gives the protein CASRRQGASYGYTF.

V and J are TRBV5-1 and TRBJ1-2, with 10 bases fitting TRBD1. The germline CDR1 and CDR2 sequences are SGHRS and YFSETQ. The CDR3 is 16 residues long. The junction had 8 bases not matched to a gene; V was cut back by 0 bases and J by 6 bases. The CDR3 region is CASSLEVRDRGDGYTF. The CDR3 DNA reads as TGCGCCAGCAGCTTGGAGGTACGGGACAGGGGAGATGGCTACACCTTC.

This clone was seen more than once but under ten times. This rearrangement joins TRBV6-4 to TRBJ2-1; 8 positions match TRBD1. V dropped 1 base and J dropped 9; count of bases not matched to a gene: 8. Germline assignment: CDR1 MRHNA and CDR2 SNTAGT. CDR3 size: 15 residues. The CDR3 nucleotides read TGTGCCAGCAGTGACTTACCACAGGGGGTCAGTGAGCAGTTCTTC. Protein sequence: CASSDLPQGVSEQFF.

The chain joins TRBV15 to TRBJ1-5; 7 bases match TRBD1. Germline CDR1 reads LNHNV; CDR2 reads YYDKDF (reference sequence). Trimming removed 4 bases from V and 1 base from J; junction bases left unmatched: 7. There are 16 residues in the CDR3. In DNA, the CDR3 is TGTGCCACCAGCAATTCAAGGGGGCCGAGCAATCAGCCCCAGCATTTT. This codes for CATSNSRGPSNQPQHF.

This chain links TRBV11-3 with TRBJ2-1, with 10 bases identical to TRBD2. There are 15 residues in the CDR3. The V gene's germline CDR1 is SGHNT and CDR2 YENEEA. Trimming cost V 5 bases and J 9 bases; bases outside gene matches: 10. The CDR3 DNA is TGTGCCAGCAGCCCGACCGGGACTAGCGTGAGTGAGCAGTTCTTC. Its translation is CASSPTGTSVSEQFF.

Regarding this clone: One end of the junction fails to match germline, which may point to a read error. This chain uses TRBV5-1 with TRBJ1-2; TRBD1 matches 12 bases. The CDR3 covers 14 residues. The V gene's germline CDR1 is SGHRS and CDR2 YFSETQ. The CDR3 nucleotides are TGTGCCAGCAGCGCCGGGACAGGGGGCCATGGCTACACCTTC. Its protein product is CASSAGTGGHGYTF.

The rearrangement links TRBV6-1 to TRBJ2-1; D possibly corresponds to TRBD1 (5 bases). The CDR3 contains 14 residues. Trimming shortened V by 7 bases and J by 6 bases, and 16 bases separated the two germline ends. Germline V gene lookup returns CDR1 MNHNS and CDR2 SASEGT. Written as DNA, the CDR3 is TGTGCCAGCAACATAGGGGCCAGAGGCAATGAGCAGTTCTTC. Translating it yields CASNIGARGNEQFF.

This rearrangement joins TRBV4-2 to TRBJ2-1; TRBD1 aligns across 9 bases. The CDR3 sequence is 15 residues long. Trimming removed 2 bases from V and 7 bases from J; junction bases left unmatched: 6. The V gene's germline CDR1 is LGHNA and CDR2 YNFKEQ. The CDR3 DNA follows: TGTGCCAGCAGCCAATGGGCCGGGACAGGGAATGAGCAGTTCTTC. Protein sequence: CASSQWAGTGNEQFF.

The count of this clone is one. J is TRBJ1-5 and V is TRBV5-1, with D unresolved. The CDR3 runs to 13 residues. Germline assignment: CDR1 SGHRS and CDR2 YFSETQ. V lost 3 bases and J lost 2, with 6 bases in between. The CDR3 here is CASSWEGNQPQHF. The CDR3 DNA is TGCGCCAGCAGCTGGGAGGGCAATCAGCCCCAGCATTTT.

The chain has TRBV6-5 and TRBJ2-1; 9 nucleotides align to TRBD1. CDR3 length: 15 amino acids. Germline V gives CDR1 MNHEY, CDR2 SVGAGI. V was clipped by 2 bases and J by 1 base; unmatched bases: 0. The CDR3 here is CASSYGTGSYNEQFF. For the CDR3, the DNA is TGTGCCAGCAGTTACGGGACAGGGTCCTACAATGAGCAGTTCTTC.

The chain links TRBV6-1 to TRBJ2-7; a possible D gene is TRBD2 (7 bases). The CDR3 consists of 15 residues. V shed 1 base and J shed 2 bases, with 12 bases lying between them. In germline, CDR1 is MNHNS, CDR2 SASEGT. The CDR3 region has the DNA TGTGCCAGCAGTGAAGAGGGGGGGAGGACCTACGAGCAGTACGTC. Its translation is CASSEEGGRTYEQYV.

This chain uses TRBV5-6 with TRBJ1-1; 7 bases match TRBD1. The V gene end was trimmed by 7 bases and the J gene end by 8 bases; junction bases not matched to a gene: 2. This CDR3 region has 10 residues. The germline CDR1 and CDR2 sequences are SGHDT and YYEEEE. The CDR3 nucleotides are TGTGCCAGCGGGGACAGCGAAGCTTTCTTT. It codes for CASGDSEAFF.

This rearrangement joins TRBV15 to TRBJ1-1; D is ambiguous. The ends were cut back, 8 bases at V and 0 bases at J, with 10 bases in the middle. Looked up from germline, CDR1 is LNHNV and CDR2 is YYDKDF (reference sequence). This CDR3 has 13 residues. The CDR3 loop is CATRVKVNTEAFF. In DNA form, the CDR3 reads TGTGCCACCCGGGTTAAAGTGAACACTGAAGCTTTCTTT.

The chain couples TRBV7-9 to TRBJ2-1, with 12 bases that match TRBD2. Trimming took 5 bases from V and 4 from J; bases not matched to a gene: 15. This CDR3 has 19 residues. Germline CDR1 is SEHNR and CDR2 is FQNEAQ (reference sequence). CDR3 protein: CASSPSGRAPFEDYNEQFF. CDR3 nucleotides: TGTGCCAGCAGCCCTAGCGGGAGGGCACCCTTCGAGGATTACAATGAGCAGTTCTTC.

The J gene is TRBJ1-1, the V gene TRBV7-3; 9 bases match TRBD1. Looked up from germline, CDR1 is SGHTA and CDR2 is FQGTGA. The V gene end was trimmed by 1 base and the J gene end by 3 bases; junction bases not matched to a gene: 6. The CDR3 runs 16 residues. The CDR3 is CASSLMNRDRDTEAFF. CDR3 nucleotides: TGTGCCAGCAGCTTAATGAATCGGGACAGGGACACTGAAGCTTTCTTT.

V gene TRBV19 combines with J gene TRBJ2-3, with D unresolved. This CDR3 is built from 13 residues. The germline V gene has CDR1 LNHDA and CDR2 SQIVND (reference sequence). Between the trimmed V and J ends, which lost 6 bases and 6 bases, there was a span of 13 bases. The CDR3 is CASRSQTSDTQYF. The DNA of the CDR3 is TGTGCCAGTAGGAGTCAAACCTCGGATACGCAGTATTTT.

The V gene is TRBV11-2, the J gene TRBJ1-2, with TRBD1 identical over 12 bases. The V gene end was trimmed by 1 base and the J gene end by 4 bases; junction bases not matched to a gene: 4. CDR3 length: 16 residues. The germline V gene encodes CDR1 SGHAT and CDR2 FQNNGV. The CDR3 coding sequence is TGTGCCAGCAGCTTAGGTGGGACAGGGGGCCCCTATGGCTACACCTTC. Amino acids: CASSLGGTGGPYGYTF.

This rearrangement joins TRBV4-3 to TRBJ1-4; unclear D gene. Germline V gene data show CDR1 as LGHNA and CDR2 as YSLEER. The CDR3 spans 18 residues. Trimming shortened V by 0 bases and J by 5 bases, and 19 bases separated the two germline ends. CDR3 bases: TGCGCCAGCAGCCAAGAATGGGAGAAGATTGTCGAAAATGAAAAACTGTTTTTT. Amino acid sequence: CASSQEWEKIVENEKLFF.

Here the CDR3 reads CSVASGGETQYF. For the CDR3, the DNA is TGCAGCGTTGCTAGCGGAGGGGAGACCCAGTACTTC. V usage is TRBV29-1 and J usage is TRBJ2-5, with 7 nucleotides matching TRBD2. The germline CDR1 and CDR2 sequences are SQVTM and ANQGSEA. Germline trimming cut 4 bases from V and 5 bases from J; bases unmatched to any gene: 4. The CDR3 is 12 residues long.

The chain carries TRBV15 and TRBJ1-2, with D maybe TRBD1 (6 bases). V was trimmed by 3 bases and J by 4 bases, leaving 18 bases between them. Germline assignment: CDR1 LNHNV and CDR2 YYDKDF (reference sequence). This CDR3 comprises 16 residues. The CDR3 nucleotides are TGTGCCACCAGCAGGGGAACAGGGAGCAGGACCTATGGCTACACCTTC. Translating it yields CATSRGTGSRTYGYTF.

The chain employs TRBV27 and TRBJ2-3, with a weak D call TRBD1 (5 bases). Deletions cut 9 bases from V and 2 bases from J, with 12 bases between. Germline V lookup: CDR1 MNHEY, CDR2 SMNVEV (reference sequence). This CDR3 has 13 residues. CDR3 in DNA: TGTGCCAGTATGGTGGGGCACACAGATACGCAGTATTTT. It is translated as CASMVGHTDTQYF.